One sample yielded the 2 T cell receptor beta chains listed below, sequenced in a study of CD8+ T cells in alopecia areata. cDNA serving as the sequencing template came from extracted, reverse transcribed RNA. Clones were read by immunoSEQ multiplex PCR, and TCRdb kept only the in-frame ones, dropping some. Listed for the sample are some 110,000 clones, none seen a single time. The sequencing sample was made of lesional skin. The receptor source for this set is a C3H/HeJ mouse with alopecia areata. This strain's MHC haplotype is H2-k.

This clone was observed a handful of times. Gene labels here are mouse ones. The read falls 4 residues short of the CDR3 end, and the missing part is taken from the germline J gene. The J gene is TRBJ2-5, the V gene TRBV1; perhaps TRBD1 as D (5 bases). The ends were cut back, 0 bases at V and 1 base at J, with 11 bases in the middle. Germline assignment: CDR1 NSQYPW and CDR2 LRSPGD (reference sequence). The CDR3 runs to 16 residues. CDR3 DNA (partial): TGCACCTGCAGTGCAGATCCCCCCAGGGACCAAGAC. As protein: CTCSADPPRDQD. The full CDR3 reads CTCSADPPRDQDTQYF.

Of note for this clone: Mouse names are used for the genes. With the read ending 4 residues before the CDR3 end, the germline J gene is used to fill in that end. The V and J genes are TRBV13-3 and TRBJ2-5; 10 positions match TRBD2. J lost 1 base, V lost 4 bases, and 3 bases had no gene match. Germline V gene sequence: CDR1 NNHDY, CDR2 SYVADS. The CDR3 runs to 15 residues. The covered CDR3 bases are TGTGCCAGCAGTCTGGGGGGGCCGGACCAAGAC. Translation gives CASSLGGPDQD. The CDR3, in full, reads CASSLGGPDQDTQYF.